This record covers a single T cell receptor beta chain. Its specificity is unknown. These data originate in a study of cytomegalovirus exposure and HLA in healthy donors. The study's findings and limits: Cytomegalovirus-associated status was assigned to some 180 TCR beta chains. The classifier, whose performance was assessed in both the original and validation cohorts, reportedly diagnosed cytomegalovirus status with high specificity and sensitivity. There were some public TCRs occurring in many donors, but most TCR sequences were rare.

In germline, CDR1 is SGHDT, CDR2 YYEEEE. The ends lost 0 bases at V and 3 bases at J; junction bases unmatched: 17. The CDR3 contains 19 residues. Data came from immunoSEQ multiplex PCR; TCRdb stores just in-frame clones and leaves some out. Here the sample spans 110,000 or so clones, approximately 86% being singletons. Sequencing input: PBMCs. The receptor comes from a man between 18 and 29 years old in good health and CMV-seropositive. V usage is TRBV5-6 and J usage is TRBJ1-2; 7 bases align to TRBD1. CDR3 bases: TGTGCCAGCAGCTTGGGGACAGGAGGCCGTGACACAGCCTACTATGGCTACACCTTC. It yields the protein CASSLGTGGRDTAYYGYTF.